What follows are 32 T cell receptor beta chains derived from one specimen sequenced in a study of blood T cell repertoires in COVID-19. TCRdb keeps only in-frame clones here, not all; method: immunoSEQ multiplex PCR. The table lists roughly 150,000 clones, 65% to 85% of them singletons. The sequenced sample consisted of peripheral blood. The origin of the receptors is a man aged 55 to 70 with active or convalescent COVID-19.

V and J are TRBV19 and TRBJ2-5; 10 bases line up with TRBD2. Germline loops: CDR1 LNHDA, CDR2 SQIVND (reference sequence). With V trimmed by 3 bases and J by 5 bases, 18 bases remained unmatched. CDR3 length: 19 residues. This CDR3 is CASSMRAARQTSGSETQYF. CDR3 DNA: TGTGCCAGTAGTATGCGGGCGGCCCGCCAGACTAGCGGGTCCGAGACCCAGTACTTC.

The gene calls are TRBV11-2 and TRBJ2-5; D unresolved. The CDR3 sequence is 15 residues long. Trimming left V 4 bases short and J 7 bases short, with 19 bases between. The V gene's germline CDR1 is SGHAT and CDR2 FQNNGV. The CDR3 is CASSSIESPVGTQYF. CDR3 sequence (DNA): TGTGCCAGCAGCTCCATAGAGAGTCCGGTCGGGACCCAGTACTTC.

Regarding this clone: Different DNA sequences within this sample yield the same CDR3. The CDR3 sequence: CASSGTGNQPQHF. In DNA form, the CDR3 reads TGTGCCAGCAGTGGGACAGGGAATCAGCCCCAGCATTTT. The rearrangement links TRBV2 to TRBJ1-5; TRBD1 matches 8 bases. V dropped 4 bases and J dropped 4; count of bases not matched to a gene: 0. Germline V gene lookup returns CDR1 SNHLY and CDR2 FYNNEI. The CDR3 is made up of 13 amino acids.

The chain uses TRBV5-6 and TRBJ2-1; D call uncertain. Trimming pared 4 bases from V and 9 bases from J, leaving 17 bases between. The CDR3 loop spans 14 amino acids. Germline CDR1 and CDR2: SGHDT and YYEEEE. CDR3 region: CASSPDGALGEQFF. CDR3 bases: TGTGCCAGCAGCCCTGACGGAGCCCTGGGTGAGCAGTTCTTC.

This clone was recorded a few times. For the CDR3, the DNA is TGTGCCAGCAGTGGACCGGGACAGCACGCTAACTATGGCTACACCTTC. It codes for CASSGPGQHANYGYTF. This rearrangement joins TRBV6-1 to TRBJ1-2; 7 bases match TRBD1. The CDR3 runs to 16 residues. The V segment lost 4 bases and the J segment 0 bases; nucleotides outside the gene matches: 8. Germline V gives CDR1 MNHNS, CDR2 SASEGT.

This chain links TRBV4-2 with TRBJ2-1; 14 bases map to TRBD2. Germline assignment: CDR1 LGHNA and CDR2 YNFKEQ. The length of the CDR3 is 24 residues. Trimming took 7 bases from V and 2 from J; bases not matched to a gene: 28. This CDR3 is CASTHTPGTEAGTSGRVPYNEQFF. The CDR3 region has the DNA TGTGCCAGCACCCACACCCCAGGGACAGAGGCCGGGACTAGCGGGAGAGTCCCCTACAATGAGCAGTTCTTC.

The V and J genes are TRBV5-4 and TRBJ1-3; TRBD1 matches 7 bases. Losses at the gene ends were 4 bases for V and 2 bases for J; bases not matched to a gene: 6. Germline loops: CDR1 SGHNT, CDR2 YYREEE (reference sequence). The CDR3 has 15 amino acids. CDR3 in amino acids: CASSPDRDPGNTIYF. The CDR3 DNA sequence: TGTGCCAGCAGCCCCGACAGGGACCCTGGAAACACCATATATTTT.

This clone was counted a few times. This chain uses TRBV6-5 with TRBJ1-1; D call uncertain. Germline CDR1 and CDR2: MNHEY and SVGAGI. The CDR3 is 15 amino acids. Trimming cost V 6 bases and J 1 base, with 15 bases left between them. CDR3 sequence (DNA): TGTGCCAGCAGACCTACCTTCACCGGGAACACTGAAGCTTTCTTT. This gives the protein CASRPTFTGNTEAFF.

The rearrangement joins TRBV5-6 to TRBJ2-3; the D gene is possibly TRBD2 (5 bases). Between the trimmed V and J ends, which lost 1 base and 0 bases, there was a span of 12 bases. There are 16 residues in the CDR3. Germline CDR1 is SGHDT and CDR2 is YYEEEE. The CDR3 reads CASSLRTGGSTDTQYF. In DNA, the CDR3 is TGTGCCAGCAGCTTGCGGACTGGCGGAAGCACAGATACGCAGTATTTT.

The V gene is TRBV5-6, the J gene TRBJ1-2; tentative D call: TRBD1 (6 bases). Germline-derived CDR1 and CDR2 are SGHDT and YYEEEE. The CDR3 totals 14 residues. V dropped 4 bases and J dropped 3 bases, with 13 bases sitting between them. In nucleotides, the CDR3 is TGTGCCAGCAGCCTGCCAGGGGCCGACTATGGCTACACCTTC. This sequence encodes CASSLPGADYGYTF.

The chain joins TRBV7-3 to TRBJ2-1, with 7 bases fitting TRBD1. Trimming at V came to 2 bases and at J to 2 bases, leaving 3 bases not matched to a gene. CDR1 is SGHTA and CDR2 is FQGTGA in the germline V gene. The CDR3 length is 15 residues. The CDR3 loop is CASSLEGAAYNEQFF. The CDR3, as DNA: TGTGCCAGCAGCTTAGAGGGGGCCGCCTACAATGAGCAGTTCTTC.

This chain links TRBV2 with TRBJ1-1; TRBD1 matches 9 bases. This CDR3 is built from 15 residues. V shed 6 bases, J shed 10 bases, and the junction held 15 bases outside the gene matches. Germline V gene sequence: CDR1 SNHLY, CDR2 FYNNEI. The CDR3 sequence is CASRVTGTGSGAAFF. CDR3 nucleotide sequence: TGTGCCAGCAGGGTAACCGGGACAGGGTCGGGGGCAGCTTTCTTT.

This clone was counted a few times. This chain links TRBV11-2 with TRBJ1-2, with 8 bases matching TRBD1. V dropped 6 bases and J dropped 9; count of bases not matched to a gene: 9. The CDR3 runs to 13 residues. Germline V gene data show CDR1 as SGHAT and CDR2 as FQNNGV. CDR3 bases: TGTGCCAGCAGGGGAACAGGGGGGACAAGCTACACCTTC. It translates to CASRGTGGTSYTF.

The chain employs TRBV19 and TRBJ2-4; D is possibly TRBD2 (5 bases). With 8 bases removed from V and 8 bases from J, the gap between germline ends came to 16 bases. The length of the CDR3 is 13 residues. The V gene's germline CDR1 is LNHDA and CDR2 SQIVND (reference sequence). The CDR3 loop reads CASQRIGRDIQYF. Written as DNA, the CDR3 is TGTGCCAGTCAAAGGATAGGGCGGGACATTCAGTACTTC.

The table lists this clone with a count of one. The rearrangement links TRBV9 to TRBJ2-2; 14 bases line up with TRBD2. Germline V gives CDR1 SGDLS, CDR2 YYNGEE. The CDR3 runs 19 residues. Trimming cost V 4 bases and J 6 bases; bases outside gene matches: 14. CDR3 nucleotides: TGTGCCAGCAGCACCCAAAGGGTAGGACTAGCGGGGGGACCCGGGGAGCTGTTTTTT. Translation: CASSTQRVGLAGGPGELFF.

V and J are TRBV6-5 and TRBJ2-5; possibly TRBD1 for D (7 bases). There are 13 residues in the CDR3. V lost 6 bases to trimming and J lost 5 bases, with 13 bases between them. CDR1 is MNHEY, CDR2 SVGAGI, per germline. This CDR3 reads CASSDREVETQYF. The CDR3 coding sequence is TGTGCCAGCAGCGACAGGGAGGTGGAGACCCAGTACTTC.

This sequence joins TRBV5-6 and TRBJ1-2, with 8 positions matching TRBD1. The CDR3 extends over 15 amino acids. V gave up 4 bases and J gave up 4 bases; unmatched junction bases: 9. The germline V gene encodes CDR1 SGHDT and CDR2 YYEEEE. CDR3 region: CASSITGGSGYGYTF. The CDR3 bases are TGTGCCAGCAGCATAACAGGGGGATCGGGCTATGGCTACACCTTC.

The gene calls are TRBV6-2 or TRBV6-3 and TRBJ1-3; possible D gene TRBD1, 6 bases. Germline lookup yields CDR1 MNHEY and CDR2 SVGEGT. With 0 bases removed from V and 1 base from J, the gap between germline ends came to 19 bases. The CDR3 covers 19 residues. CDR3: CASSYSPGLRGRSGNTIYF. The CDR3, as DNA: TGTGCCAGCAGTTACTCTCCAGGTCTCAGGGGCCGATCTGGAAACACCATATATTTT.

V and J are TRBV3-1 (or the pseudogene TRBV3-2) and TRBJ2-7; D may be TRBD1 (5 bases). Germline V CDR1 and CDR2: LGHDT, YNNKEL (reference sequence). Trimming cost V 2 bases and J 1 base, with 12 bases left between them. The CDR3 sequence is 15 residues long. The CDR3 nucleotides read TGTGCCAGCAGCCAAAATCCGACAGTTTCCTACGAGCAGTACTTC. Its translation: CASSQNPTVSYEQYF.

The V call is TRBV4-1, the J call TRBJ2-1; D not certain. This CDR3 region has 14 residues. Trimming took off 2 bases at V and 3 bases at J, with 8 bases between the two ends. Germline CDR1 MGHRA, CDR2 YSYEKL. The CDR3 DNA reads as TGCGCCAGCAGCCAACCCTGGCTCTACAATGAGCAGTTCTTC. This translates into CASSQPWLYNEQFF.

This chain connects TRBV6-4 to TRBJ1-1, with a tentative D call TRBD1 (5 bases). The germline V gene encodes CDR1 MRHNA and CDR2 SNTAGT. V lost 0 bases and J lost 8, with 16 bases in between. CDR3 length equals 15 residues. CDR3 sequence: CASSDSGGAGAEAFF. Here the CDR3 DNA reads TGTGCCAGCAGTGACTCAGGAGGGGCCGGGGCAGAAGCTTTCTTT.

This chain uses TRBV12-3 or TRBV12-4 with TRBJ2-5; 8 bases align to TRBD1. CDR3 length: 13 amino acids. V shed 6 bases, J shed 6 bases, and the junction held 6 bases outside the gene matches. The CDR3 sequence is CASSRQGAKTQYF. DNA of the CDR3: TGTGCCAGCAGCCGGCAGGGGGCGAAGACCCAGTACTTC.

The chain uses TRBV18 and TRBJ1-4; D ambiguous. CDR1 KGHSH and CDR2 LQKENI come from the germline V gene. Trimming shortened V by 0 bases and J by 8 bases, and 10 bases separated the two germline ends. This CDR3 comprises 14 residues. The CDR3: CASSPPLLREKLFF. The CDR3 DNA follows: TGTGCCAGCTCACCACCTTTATTGCGCGAAAAACTGTTTTTT.

This sequence joins TRBV11-1 and TRBJ1-2, with D perhaps matching TRBD1 (6 bases). Trimming removed 5 bases from V and 3 bases from J, with 13 bases in between. Germline V gene data show CDR1 as SGHAT and CDR2 as FQDESV (reference sequence). CDR3 size: 14 residues. CDR3 sequence: CASSQRQVHYGYTF. Here the CDR3 DNA reads TGTGCCAGCAGCCAAAGACAGGTCCACTATGGCTACACCTTC.

The gene calls are TRBV15 and TRBJ2-3; 8 nucleotides agree with TRBD1. The CDR3 is 18 amino acids. V gave up 0 bases and J gave up 6 bases; unmatched junction bases: 14. Germline-derived CDR1 and CDR2 are LNHNV and YYDKDF (reference sequence). The CDR3 nucleotides are TGTGCCACCAGCAGAGATAATGTACGGACAGGGAAACGGGATACGCAGTATTTT. The encoded protein is CATSRDNVRTGKRDTQYF.

The sample holds one count of this clone. V gene TRBV12-5 combines with J gene TRBJ2-3; possible D gene TRBD1, 5 bases. Deletions cut 1 base from V and 4 bases from J, with 12 bases between. The CDR3 runs 15 residues. The germline V gene has CDR1 LGHNT and CDR2 FRNRAP. The CDR3 DNA is TGTGCTAGTGGTTTGGGGGTAGGGGCAGCAGATACGCAGTATTTT. It is translated as CASGLGVGAADTQYF.

The V gene is TRBV13, the J gene TRBJ2-7; 8 bases are shared with TRBD2. Germline lookup yields CDR1 PRHDT and CDR2 FYEKMQ (reference sequence). The CDR3 length is 15 residues. Germline trimming cut 2 bases from V and 5 bases from J; bases unmatched to any gene: 8. CDR3 DNA sequence: TGTGCCAGCAGCTTATTTTCGGGGGGGCAGGACGAGCAGTACTTC. Protein: CASSLFSGGQDEQYF.

The V call is TRBV5-1, the J call TRBJ2-2, with 11 nucleotides matching TRBD2. This CDR3 spans 16 amino acids. The V gene's germline CDR1 is SGHRS and CDR2 YFSETQ. Trimming at V came to 0 bases and at J to 7 bases, leaving 5 bases not matched to a gene. CDR3 coding DNA: TGCGCCAGCAGCTTGGCGACTAGCGGGACCAACGGGGAGCTGTTTTTT. Translating gives CASSLATSGTNGELFF.

The CDR3 is CASRQASSYNEQFF. The CDR3 region has the DNA TGTGCCAGCAGACAGGCGAGCTCCTACAATGAGCAGTTCTTC. This chain uses TRBV27 with TRBJ2-1, with D possibly TRBD1 on 5 matching bases. Trimming left V 6 bases short and J 0 bases short, with 9 bases between. The length of the CDR3 is 14 residues. The germline gives CDR1 MNHEY, CDR2 SMNVEV (reference sequence).

This rearrangement joins TRBV7-2 to TRBJ1-1, with TRBD1 matching 7 bases. The J segment lost 4 bases and the V segment lost 5 bases, leaving 7 bases of the junction unmatched. The CDR3 is 14 residues long. From germline, CDR1 is SGHTA and CDR2 FQGNSA. CDR3: CASSPRQGGTEAFF. CDR3 coding DNA: TGTGCCAGCAGCCCCAGACAGGGTGGCACTGAAGCTTTCTTT. Filled out from reference TRBV7-2 and TRBJ1-1, the complete variable domain reads GAGVSQSPSNKVTEKGKDVELRCDPISGHTALYWYRQSLGQGLEFLIYFQGNSAPDKSGLPSDRFSAERTGGSVSTLTIQRTQQEDSAVYLCASSPRQGGTEAFFGQGTRLTVV.

The V and J genes are TRBV6-1 and TRBJ2-6, with D possibly being TRBD2 (6 bases). The CDR3 has 16 residues. V lost 4 bases to trimming and J lost 2 bases, with 12 bases between them. Germline V gene data show CDR1 as MNHNS and CDR2 as SASEGT. The CDR3 loop is CASSVTSSAGANVLTF. CDR3 DNA: TGTGCCAGCAGTGTGACTAGTTCGGCTGGGGCCAACGTCCTGACTTTC.

The chain combines TRBV2 with TRBJ1-4; the match to TRBD1 covers 8 bases. V trimming: 6 bases; J trimming: 0 bases; junction bases outside the gene matches: 6. Per the germline V gene, CDR1 is SNHLY and CDR2 is FYNNEI. The CDR3 has 16 amino acids. CDR3 nucleotide sequence: TGTGCCAGCAGAAGGACAGGGATCACAACTAATGAAAAACTGTTTTTT. Encoded protein: CASRRTGITTNEKLFF.